Presented here are 14 T cell receptor beta chains from one specimen sequenced in a study of blood T cell repertoires in COVID-19. The table came from immunoSEQ multiplex PCR; TCRdb's copy has only in-frame clones and leaves some out. Of 200,000 to 250,000 clones listed, about 83% are singletons. The sequenced sample was peripheral blood. The receptors were gathered from a woman aged 25-40 years with COVID-19, enrolled during active disease.

The gene calls are TRBV3-1 (or the pseudogene TRBV3-2) and TRBJ1-2; the D gene is possibly TRBD1 (6 bases). The CDR3 covers 21 residues. The germline gives CDR1 LGHDT, CDR2 YNNKEL (reference sequence). The germline V and J ends were trimmed by 8 bases and 3 bases, with 37 bases remaining between them. The CDR3 nucleotides are TGTGCCAGCGCCAAGTACCGAAGAAGTCAGGGACACCGGGCCGTATACTATGGCTACACCTTC. Translation gives CASAKYRRSQGHRAVYYGYTF.

The chain has TRBV5-4 and TRBJ2-7; TRBD2 aligns across 8 bases. The junction had 7 bases not matched to a gene; V was cut back by 0 bases and J by 2 bases. Per germline, CDR1 SGHNT and CDR2 YYREEE (reference sequence). CDR3 length: 16 amino acids. The CDR3 reads CASSLAIAGIPYEQYF. CDR3 DNA sequence: TGTGCCAGCAGCTTGGCCATAGCGGGGATCCCCTACGAGCAGTACTTC.

The chain combines TRBV11-2 with TRBJ2-7; 8 bases align to TRBD1. The ends lost 5 bases at V and 3 bases at J; junction bases unmatched: 6. Germline V gives CDR1 SGHAT, CDR2 FQNNGV. The CDR3 sequence is 14 residues long. The CDR3 region is CASSRTGNSYEQYF. The CDR3, as DNA: TGTGCCAGCAGCCGGACAGGGAATAGCTACGAGCAGTACTTC.

DNA of the CDR3: TGTGCCAGCAGCGTAGGACAGGGGACAACTGAAGCTTTCTTT. Its translation: CASSVGQGTTEAFF. The chain employs TRBV9 and TRBJ1-1; 8 nucleotides agree with TRBD1. Germline V CDR1 and CDR2: SGDLS, YYNGEE. The CDR3 is made up of 14 amino acids. V shed 0 bases, J shed 5 bases, and the junction held 3 bases outside the gene matches. Using reference TRBV9 and TRBJ1-1 for the parts outside the CDR3, the full variable domain is DSGVTQTPKHLITATGQRVTLRCSPRSGDLSVYWYQQSLDQGLQFLIQYYNGEERAKGNILERFSAQQFPDLHSELNLSSLELGDSALYFCASSVGQGTTEAFFGQGTRLTVV.

This clone was counted a few times. This sequence joins TRBV6-2 or TRBV6-3 and TRBJ2-7, with D possibly TRBD2 on 6 matching bases. CDR3 size: 12 residues. Per germline, CDR1 MNHEY and CDR2 SVGEGT. The V end was cut by 6 bases, the J end by 5 bases, with 11 bases between. Written as DNA, the CDR3 is TGTGCCAGCAGCACTAGCAACCACGAGCAGTACTTC. It specifies CASSTSNHEQYF.

The chain is built from TRBV5-1 and TRBJ2-3; the match to TRBD2 covers 9 bases. V was pared by 5 bases and J by 4 bases, with 8 bases of the junction left unmatched. The germline gives CDR1 SGHRS, CDR2 YFSETQ. The CDR3 spans 15 residues. This chain's CDR3 is CASRSLAGSADTQYF. DNA for the CDR3: TGCGCCAGCAGGTCGCTAGCGGGGTCAGCAGATACGCAGTATTTT.

The rearrangement joins TRBV5-1 to TRBJ1-2; TRBD1 agrees at 7 bases. V trimming: 4 bases; J trimming: 6 bases; junction bases outside the gene matches: 9. The length of the CDR3 is 14 residues. Germline V gene lookup returns CDR1 SGHRS and CDR2 YFSETQ. The CDR3 spells CASSQGTVYHGYTF. The CDR3 DNA is TGCGCCAGCAGCCAAGGGACAGTCTACCATGGCTACACCTTC.

This rearrangement joins TRBV5-6 to TRBJ2-7; D possibly corresponds to TRBD2 (6 bases). CDR3 length equals 14 residues. CDR1 and CDR2 (germline): SGHDT, YYEEEE. V dropped 2 bases and J dropped 7 bases, with 16 bases sitting between them. The CDR3 here is CASSLGGPLQEQYF. The CDR3 DNA is TGTGCCAGCAGCTTAGGAGGGCCCTTACAAGAGCAGTACTTC.

The CDR3 loop reads CASSLLAGGELFF. The CDR3 DNA reads as TGCGCCAGCAGCTTACTAGCAGGCGGGGAGCTGTTTTTT. The J gene is TRBJ2-2, the V gene TRBV5-1; D is perhaps TRBD2 (6 bases). This CDR3 region has 13 residues. Trimming removed 2 bases from V and 7 bases from J, with 9 bases in between. Germline V gives CDR1 SGHRS, CDR2 YFSETQ.

This chain connects TRBV28 to TRBJ1-2; 7 bases are shared with TRBD1. Trimming took 6 bases from V and 4 from J; bases not matched to a gene: 8. Germline CDR1 reads MDHEN; CDR2 reads SYDVKM. CDR3 length equals 14 residues. The CDR3 region has the DNA TGTGCCAGCAGCCAGGGGGGAATGGGCTATGGCTACACCTTC. Its translation: CASSQGGMGYGYTF.

This clone showed up just once. This chain joins TRBV5-6 and TRBJ2-2; 10 bases agree with TRBD1. Looked up from germline, CDR1 is SGHDT and CDR2 is YYEEEE. Unmatched junction bases numbered 6, after V lost 2 bases and J lost 5 bases. The CDR3 spans 16 residues. The CDR3 spells CASSLGDRGLTGELFF. CDR3 coding DNA: TGTGCCAGCAGCTTAGGGGACAGGGGATTAACCGGGGAGCTGTTTTTT. Together with reference TRBV5-6 and TRBJ2-2, the CDR3 gives the full variable domain: DAGVTQSPTHLIKTRGQQVTLRCSPKSGHDTVSWYQQALGQGPQFIFQYYEEEERQRGNFPDRFSGHQFPNYSSELNVNALLLGDSALYLCASSLGDRGLTGELFFGEGSRLTVL.

The gene calls are TRBV5-1 and TRBJ2-5; D may be TRBD2 (6 bases). The V gene lost 4 bases and the J gene lost 3 bases, with 7 bases spanning the gap. The CDR3 sequence is 12 residues long. Germline CDR1 reads SGHRS; CDR2 reads YFSETQ. The CDR3 loop reads CASSGEEETQYF. The CDR3, as DNA: TGCGCCAGCAGCGGGGAGGAAGAGACCCAGTACTTC.

The V gene is TRBV5-1, the J gene TRBJ1-1; D is possibly TRBD1 (5 bases). Trimming took off 7 bases at V and 10 bases at J, with 26 bases between the two ends. Per germline, CDR1 SGHRS and CDR2 YFSETQ. The CDR3 is 15 residues long. CDR3 nucleotide sequence: TGCGCCAGCGGCCAGGGTCTAGACCAAATAGAGGTAGCTTTCTTT. As protein: CASGQGLDQIEVAFF.

The chain carries TRBV2 and TRBJ2-5, with 10 bases lining up with TRBD2. Germline-derived CDR1 and CDR2 are SNHLY and FYNNEI. CDR3 size: 19 residues. The junction had 15 bases not matched to a gene; V was cut back by 0 bases and J by 5 bases. The CDR3 DNA reads TGTGCCAGCAGTGAAGCCGCTCCGGGGAGCGGGAGGGCCGGGGAGACCCAGTACTTC. Translating gives CASSEAAPGSGRAGETQYF.